Following are 2 T cell receptor beta chains from one sample sequenced in a study of blood T cell repertoires in COVID-19. Clones were sequenced by immunoSEQ multiplex PCR, and TCRdb holds only the in-frame ones, with some missing. The sample holds roughly 260,000 clones, around 90% seen once. The sample consisted of peripheral blood. All receptors derive from a woman aged 45-65 years who had recovered from COVID-19.

This chain links TRBV5-1 with TRBJ1-3; 7 nucleotides line up with TRBD1. Germline V gives CDR1 SGHRS, CDR2 YFSETQ. V lost 4 bases, J lost 0 bases, and 7 bases stayed unmatched. CDR3 length: 16 residues. The chain's CDR3 is CASSPRQGLSGNTIYF. In DNA, the CDR3 is TGCGCCAGCAGCCCGCGACAGGGCCTCTCTGGAAACACCATATATTTT.

The rearrangement links TRBV5-5 to TRBJ1-1, with a possible D match to TRBD1 (6 bases). Trimming stripped 7 bases from V and 0 bases from J, with 13 bases between. Germline assignment: CDR1 SGHKS and CDR2 YYEKEE (reference sequence). CDR3 length: 14 residues. CDR3 in DNA: TGTGCCAGCCTTCGGGACACTTTGAACACTGAAGCTTTCTTT. It encodes CASLRDTLNTEAFF.